Sequencing of this T cell receptor (beta chain) was carried out in a study of CD8+ T cells in alopecia areata. Overall study results and limits: Higher clonality was seen in lesional scalp than in normal scalp, especially in alopecia totalis/universalis.

Turning to this clone: Its antigen is not known.

Extracted RNA was reverse transcribed, and the resulting cDNA served as sequencing template. Here immunoSEQ multiplex PCR was the method, and the copy in TCRdb shows in-frame clones only, minus some. The sample carries approximately 150,000 clones, roughly 50% recorded once. Germline CDR1 is ENHRY and CDR2 is SYGVKD. The germline V and J ends were trimmed by 4 bases and 7 bases, with 14 bases remaining between them. CDR3 length: 13 amino acids. The clonotype was recovered from a human donor in good health. Input material: CD4+ T cells sorted from blood. This chain joins TRBV10-3 and TRBJ2-7, with D possibly matching TRBD1 (5 bases). In DNA form, the CDR3 reads TGTGCCATCAGTGGGCATGGGGCAGGGGAGCAGTACTTC. It encodes CAISGHGAGEQYF.